Presented here are 9 T cell receptor beta chains from one specimen sequenced in a study of blood T cells in healthy people across ages (dated by TCRdb to the mid-2010s). Receptor amplification or capture employed 5' RACE. Sequenced on an Illumina HiSeq 2500. A second about 7 to 11 cycle PCR used a sample-barcoded 5' primer and a J-beta primer mix. TCRdb's own reprocessing of the public reads used fastp at Q25 and MiXCR and kept productive beta chains. Rows with one shared CDR3 protein collapse into an entry with the most common genes and DNA. The sample table records hundreds of thousands of distinct CDR3 sequences; about 30% of these occur just once. The leading ten clones occupy 15% to 17% of the sample. The source material was blood. The receptors derive from an elderly woman in good health.

This rearrangement joins TRBV20-1 to TRBJ1-1; TRBD1 matches 11 bases. Germline CDR1 reads DFQATT; CDR2 reads SNEGSKA (reference sequence). The CDR3 is 16 amino acids. Unmatched junction bases numbered 5, after V lost 1 base and J lost 1 base. CDR3: CSARGDRGWGNTEAFF. The CDR3 region has the DNA TGCAGTGCTAGAGGGGACAGGGGGTGGGGGAACACTGAAGCTTTCTTT.

This clonotype came up many times. The chain carries TRBV5-1 and TRBJ2-7; 10 positions agree with TRBD1. After removal of 4 bases from V and 1 base from J, the junction contained 11 bases not matched to a gene. This CDR3 is 17 amino acids long. CDR1 is SGHRS and CDR2 is YFSETQ in the germline V gene. Written as DNA, the CDR3 is TGCGCCAGCAGCCTTGGGACAGGGGCCTTCAATTCCTACGAGCAGTACTTC. Protein product: CASSLGTGAFNSYEQYF.

This clonotype was counted ten times or more. The genes are TRBV27 and TRBJ2-1, with 13 bases identical to TRBD2. This CDR3 contains 16 residues. The V and J ends lost 3 bases and 5 bases, in that order; junction bases with no gene match: 4. Germline assignment: CDR1 MNHEY and CDR2 SMNVEV (reference sequence). The CDR3 sequence is CASSLRTSGGDNEQFF. The CDR3 bases are TGTGCCAGCAGTTTGCGTACTAGCGGGGGGGACAATGAGCAGTTCTTC.

This clonotype has ten or more counts. The V call is TRBV2, the J call TRBJ2-7; D not resolved. This CDR3 contains 13 residues. Trimming cost V 2 bases and J 4 bases, with 9 bases left between them. The germline V gene encodes CDR1 SNHLY and CDR2 FYNNEI. The CDR3 DNA is TGTGCCAGCAGTGAATCTCAACCTTACGAGCAGTACTTC. Amino acid sequence: CASSESQPYEQYF.

This clonotype has at least ten counts. The chain recombines TRBV7-6 with TRBJ1-3; no clear D. The germline gives CDR1 SGHVS, CDR2 FNYEAQ. Trimming stripped 5 bases from V and 0 bases from J, with 11 bases between. This CDR3 region has 15 residues. The CDR3 sequence is CASSPDRISGNTIYF. CDR3 nucleotides: TGTGCCAGCAGCCCGGACCGCATCTCTGGAAACACCATATATTTT.

This clonotype has more than one count but fewer than ten. The rearrangement links TRBV11-2 to TRBJ1-2, with 9 positions matching TRBD1. Germline CDR1 is SGHAT and CDR2 is FQNNGV. There are 17 residues in the CDR3. The V segment lost 2 bases and the J segment 0 bases; nucleotides outside the gene matches: 7. CDR3 amino acids: CASSLTGTGSTNYGYTF. CDR3 sequence (DNA): TGTGCCAGCAGCTTAACCGGGACAGGGAGTACTAACTATGGCTACACCTTC.

This clonotype was counted many times. The chain combines TRBV4-1 with TRBJ2-1; D is ambiguous. V shed 0 bases and J shed 8 bases, with 5 bases lying between them. Germline CDR1 and CDR2: MGHRA and YSYEKL. The CDR3 is 12 amino acids. This chain's CDR3 is CASSQDRYEQFF. CDR3 bases: TGCGCCAGCAGCCAAGATAGGTATGAGCAGTTCTTC.

Comments on this clonotype: The missing conserved phenylalanine or tryptophan at the end of this CDR3 makes a read error likely. The chain uses TRBV20-1 and TRBJ1-5, with D possibly matching TRBD1 (6 bases). CDR1 and CDR2 from the germline V gene are DFQATT and SNEGSKA (reference sequence). The ends were cut back, 3 bases at V and 1 base at J, with 16 bases in the middle. There are 16 residues in the CDR3. This CDR3 reads CSARGGGAVSNQPQHC. The CDR3 DNA is TGCAGTGCTAGGGGTGGGGGGGCGGTGAGCAATCAGCCCCAGCATTGT.

This clonotype was counted many times. The rearrangement links TRBV7-3 to TRBJ2-3; the D is unclear. This CDR3 comprises 12 residues. Trimming took 4 bases from V and 7 from J, leaving 9 bases between them. Germline V CDR1 and CDR2: SGHTA, FQGTGA. CDR3 amino acids: CASSSSENTQYF. The CDR3 region has the DNA TGTGCCAGCAGCTCATCAGAAAATACGCAGTATTTT.